The clone carrying this T cell receptor (beta chain) was recorded a few times. Its antigen is currently unknown. The data were taken from a study of T cells in Graves' hyperthyroidism and ophthalmopathy. On the study more broadly: Initial diagnosis, before any treatment, was when peripheral blood was collected.

Exclusion followed for patients with uncontrolled infection, other autoimmune disease, pregnancy or lactation. Using RNA transcripts as the source, TCR beta CDR3 regions were amplified. A set of HTBI primers served as the primers for a first-round RT-PCR of the TCR CDR3. Each CDR3 protein gets one entry after TCRdb re-called the multiplex PCR reads with MiXCR. Among hundreds of thousands of distinct CDR3 sequences listed, about 15% were seen once. Regarding the study as a whole: Ophthalmopathy and stable hyperthyroidism were told apart by a 13 V-J model. For ophthalmopathy, model prediction preceded onset by a median roughly 6.2 months.

This CDR3 spans 15 amino acids. The J segment lost 0 bases and the V segment lost 3 bases, leaving 5 bases of the junction unmatched. Germline V CDR1 and CDR2: LNHDA, SQIVND (reference sequence). The sequenced sample consisted of blood. The chain recombines TRBV19 with TRBJ2-7, with 7 bases fitting TRBD2. The clonotype was recovered from a woman between 18 and 29 years old with Graves' hyperthyroidism. The CDR3 loop is CASSISRDYSYEQYF. For the CDR3, the DNA is TGTGCCAGTAGTATCTCCCGGGACTACTCCTACGAGCAGTACTTC.